What follows are 16 T cell receptor beta chains derived from one specimen sequenced in a study of vaccination effects on CD4 cells after COVID-19. Their specific antigens are unknown. Profiled with immunoSEQ multiplex PCR; TCRdb holds only in-frame clones, not every one. In the table there are 20,000 to 25,000 clones, 65% to 85% of which are singletons. Before sequencing, viral peptide pools were used by the ViraFEST assay to expand antigen-specific CD4+ T cells. Having been cultured for roughly 11 days, the cells underwent CD4+ T cell isolation. Having tested negative for nucleocapsid antibodies, the vaccine recipients showed no prior SARS-CoV-2 infection. Sequencing was performed on CD4+ T cells from PBMCs cultured with HCoV-NL63 spike peptides, taken before COVID-19 vaccination. These receptors were taken from a human donor who received a COVID-19 vaccine.

V and J are TRBV14 and TRBJ2-3; 7 bases are a match to TRBD1. CDR1 is SGHDN and CDR2 is FVKESK in the germline V gene. Unmatched junction bases numbered 6, after V lost 1 base and J lost 5 bases. This CDR3 contains 15 residues. For the CDR3, the DNA is TGTGCCAGCAGCCAAGGGACAGGATTCTTAGATACGCAGTATTTT. This encodes CASSQGTGFLDTQYF.

This chain uses TRBV29-1 with TRBJ1-2; D remains ambiguous. Germline CDR1 and CDR2: SQVTM and ANQGSEA. CDR3 size: 12 residues. Trimming took off 3 bases at V and 3 bases at J, with 8 bases between the two ends. The DNA for the CDR3 is TGCAGCGTTGATAACACATACTATGGCTACACCTTC. Amino acids: CSVDNTYYGYTF.

The chain employs TRBV19 and TRBJ2-4, with 15 positions matching TRBD2. V shed 7 bases and J 0 bases; nucleotides not matched to a gene: 4. This CDR3 is built from 17 residues. CDR1 and CDR2 from the germline V gene are LNHDA and SQIVND (reference sequence). CDR3: CASTRTSGGVAKNIQYF. The DNA for the CDR3 is TGTGCCAGTACCCGGACTAGCGGGGGGGTAGCCAAAAACATTCAGTACTTC.

The chain couples TRBV6-6 to TRBJ2-7, with 8 bases aligning to TRBD1. The CDR3 contains 15 residues. V dropped 4 bases and J dropped 3; count of bases not matched to a gene: 8. Germline V CDR1 and CDR2: MNHNY, SVGAGI (reference sequence). The CDR3 region is CASSFLRTGIYEQYF. The CDR3 DNA reads as TGTGCCAGCAGTTTCCTACGGACAGGGATCTACGAGCAGTACTTC.

V and J are TRBV5-1 and TRBJ2-6; D is ambiguous. The germline V gene encodes CDR1 SGHRS and CDR2 YFSETQ. The CDR3 runs 16 residues. V lost 0 bases and J lost 4, with 11 bases in between. Here the CDR3 reads CASSLVAARGANVLTF. DNA for the CDR3: TGCGCCAGCAGCTTGGTTGCGGCGAGGGGGGCCAACGTCCTGACTTTC.

This chain links TRBV6-5 with TRBJ1-1; no clear D gene. V shed 4 bases and J shed 4 bases, with 13 bases lying between them. Germline V gene sequence: CDR1 MNHEY, CDR2 SVGAGI. The CDR3 is made up of 14 amino acids. CDR3 loop: CASSSVVFGTEAFF. The CDR3 DNA reads as TGTGCCAGCAGTTCTGTCGTGTTTGGCACTGAAGCTTTCTTT.

The chain joins TRBV20-1 to TRBJ1-1; TRBD1 might be the D (5 bases). There are 13 residues in the CDR3. CDR1 is DFQATT, CDR2 SNEGSKA, per germline (reference sequence). V was cut by 3 bases and J by 4 bases, with 12 bases left in between. In nucleotides, the CDR3 is TGCAGTGCTAGTAGGCAGGGAGGCACTGAAGCTTTCTTT. Translated: CSASRQGGTEAFF.

This chain joins TRBV7-2 and TRBJ1-6; D is ambiguous. The germline V gene has CDR1 SGHTA and CDR2 FQGNSA. The V end was cut by 2 bases, the J end by 9 bases, with 14 bases between. The CDR3 is 15 residues long. The CDR3 DNA sequence: TGTGCCAGCAGCTTATCCTCCCCTGCGAGTTCACCCCTCCACTTT. As protein: CASSLSSPASSPLHF.

This chain links TRBV18 with TRBJ2-7; D gene uncertain. The CDR3 contains 14 residues. Deletions cut 2 bases from V and 5 bases from J, with 13 bases between. Germline CDR1 and CDR2: KGHSH and LQKENI. Written as DNA, the CDR3 is TGTGCCAGCTCACCAACACGCGCGACGGACGAGCAGTACTTC. Amino acids: CASSPTRATDEQYF.

V is TRBV19 and J is TRBJ1-2, with a possible D match to TRBD1 (6 bases). Germline CDR1 and CDR2: LNHDA and SQIVND (reference sequence). V lost 6 bases and J lost 7, with 12 bases in between. This CDR3 is built from 12 residues. In DNA, the CDR3 is TGTGCCAGTAGCGTCCGCAGGGGTGGCTACACCTTC. Residues: CASSVRRGGYTF.

The V gene is TRBV9, the J gene TRBJ1-3, with D hard to call. Germline V lookup: CDR1 SGDLS, CDR2 YYNGEE. CDR3 length equals 15 residues. The ends were cut back, 2 bases at V and 0 bases at J, with 9 bases in the middle. In nucleotides, the CDR3 is TGTGCCAGCAGCGTGGGAGGTAGCTCTGGAAACACCATATATTTT. Amino acid sequence: CASSVGGSSGNTIYF.

CDR3 DNA sequence: TGTGCCAGCAAGCCAGGGGGGAACACCGGGGAGCTGTTTTTT. The encoded protein is CASKPGGNTGELFF. J is TRBJ2-2 and V is TRBV6-4; 7 nucleotides line up with TRBD1. Trimming cost V 7 bases and J 1 base; bases outside gene matches: 3. This CDR3 has 14 amino acids. In germline, CDR1 is MRHNA, CDR2 SNTAGT.

This clone was counted only a few times. CDR3 bases: TGCAGCGTTGTGTCCCCTGACACGAACACCATATATTTT. Translating gives CSVVSPDTNTIYF. This chain joins TRBV29-1 and TRBJ1-3, with no clear D. The CDR3 has 13 residues. The ends were cut back, 4 bases at V and 7 bases at J, with 14 bases in the middle. CDR1 and CDR2 from the germline V gene are SQVTM and ANQGSEA.

This chain links TRBV7-9 with TRBJ2-1; 7 nucleotides align to TRBD2. With 5 bases clipped from V and 12 bases from J, the junction kept 7 bases outside the gene matches. CDR1 SEHNR and CDR2 FQNEAQ come from the germline V gene (reference sequence). The CDR3 is 12 amino acids. CDR3: CASSASGSAQFF. The DNA for the CDR3 is TGTGCCAGCAGCGCTAGCGGTAGTGCGCAGTTCTTC.

This chain joins TRBV7-5 and TRBJ1-5. TRBV7-5 is an annotated pseudogene. The CDR3 consists of 15 residues. CDR3 sequence reads: CVRSLRGGSNQPQHF. The CDR3, as DNA: TGTGTCAGAAGCTTACGGGGGGGAAGCAATCAGCCCCAGCATTTT.

The gene calls are TRBV7-9 and TRBJ2-5; 12 bases agree with TRBD2. J lost 5 bases, V lost 3 bases, and 7 bases had no gene match. CDR3 length: 16 amino acids. In germline, CDR1 is SEHNR, CDR2 FQNEAQ (reference sequence). CDR3 bases: TGTGCCAGCAGCTTTCCTAGCGGGAGGGCCGGGGAGACCCAGTACTTC. It translates to CASSFPSGRAGETQYF.